This entry describes one T cell receptor (beta chain). This entry is derived from a study of blood T cell repertoires in COVID-19. Study overall: Acute and convalescent COVID-19 specimens originated in the United States, Italy and Spain.

J was trimmed by 2 bases and V by 3 bases; bases with no gene match: 6. This CDR3 contains 15 residues. Germline CDR1 is LGHDT and CDR2 is YNNKEL (reference sequence). Study processing details: Reference gene primer amplification yielded estimated nucleated cell counts. Only in-frame clones appear in the TCRdb table, and some are missing; sequencing was by immunoSEQ multiplex PCR. Clonal size and the V and J genes are those of that table, whereas D and trimming came from the DNA. The table records 59,000 or so clones, approximately 78% of them present only once. Sequences were obtained from peripheral blood. This chain joins TRBV3-1 (or the pseudogene TRBV3-2) and TRBJ2-7, with 8 bases that match TRBD2. This receptor was obtained from a human donor in a cohort sampled during active COVID-19. In DNA, the CDR3 is TGTGCCAGCAGCCAGGCGGGACTAGGGGCCTACGAGCAGTACTTC. This codes for CASSQAGLGAYEQYF.